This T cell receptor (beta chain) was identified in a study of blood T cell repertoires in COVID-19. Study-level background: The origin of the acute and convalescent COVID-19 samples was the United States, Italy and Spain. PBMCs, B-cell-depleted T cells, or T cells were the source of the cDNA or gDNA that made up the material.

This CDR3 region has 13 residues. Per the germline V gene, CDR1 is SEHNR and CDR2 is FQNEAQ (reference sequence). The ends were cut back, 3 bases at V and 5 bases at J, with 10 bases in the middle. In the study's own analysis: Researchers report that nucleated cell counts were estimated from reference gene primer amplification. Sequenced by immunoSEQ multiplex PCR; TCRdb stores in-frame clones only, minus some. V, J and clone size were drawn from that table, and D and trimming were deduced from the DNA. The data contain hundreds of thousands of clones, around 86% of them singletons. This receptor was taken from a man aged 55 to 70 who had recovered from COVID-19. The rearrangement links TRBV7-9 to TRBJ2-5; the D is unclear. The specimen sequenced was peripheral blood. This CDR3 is CASSFPPAETQYF. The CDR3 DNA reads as TGTGCCAGCAGCTTCCCCCCAGCGGAGACCCAGTACTTC. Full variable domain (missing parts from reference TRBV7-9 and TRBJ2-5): DTGVSQNPRHKITKRGQNVTFRCDPISEHNRLYWYRQTLGQGPEFLTYFQNEAQLEKSRLLSDRFSAERPKGSFSTLEIQRTEQGDSAMYLCASSFPPAETQYFGPGTRLLVL.